This T cell receptor (beta chain) was observed in a study of identical twins. Broader study findings: Conclusions leaned on cross-sectional statistical analysis and did not track the same donors over time. There was an excess of low generation probability in the out-of-frame alpha sequences that twins shared.

Donors were all healthy Caucasians. After template switching added a universal primer site, the resulting cDNA carried unique molecular identifiers. TCRdb fed the 5' RACE reads into MiXCR, producing one record per CDR3 protein. The sample yields 1.5 million to 2 million distinct CDR3 sequences, under 35% seen once. This clonotype has only a few counts. Its target is unknown. Germline V gene data show CDR1 as SQVTM and CDR2 as ANQGSEA. This CDR3 contains 11 residues. The chain is built from TRBV29-1 and TRBJ2-2; maybe TRBD2 (5 bases). Sequencing was done on a sample of cord blood. This TCR derives from a newborn girl in good health. CDR3 nucleotide sequence: TGCAGTTCACTAGTCACCGGGGAGCTGTTTTTT. This gives the protein CSSLVTGELFF.